The 8 T cell receptor beta chains reported below all come from one sample, sequenced in a study of control samples from healthy donors and cancer patients. Assay: immunoSEQ multiplex PCR; the TCRdb copy retains only in-frame clones and omits some. The sample has around 190,000 clones. The sequenced material came from blood. Source of these receptors: a woman aged 25 to 39 in good health.

The CDR3 region is CASSQDRTSGGRDTQYF. The CDR3 DNA is TGCGCCAGCAGCCAAGATCGGACTAGCGGGGGCCGAGATACGCAGTATTTT. The V gene is TRBV4-1, the J gene TRBJ2-3; 13 bases map to TRBD2. Per the germline V gene, CDR1 is MGHRA and CDR2 is YSYEKL. Trimming removed 0 bases from V and 5 bases from J; junction bases left unmatched: 5. CDR3 length: 17 amino acids.

The CDR3 protein is CASRTRRGGNNEQFF. CDR3 DNA sequence: TGCGCCAGCAGGACCAGGAGGGGGGGCAACAATGAGCAGTTCTTC. V is TRBV5-1 and J is TRBJ2-1; TRBD2 might be the D (7 bases). Germline CDR1 is SGHRS and CDR2 is YFSETQ. Trimming removed 5 bases from V and 5 bases from J, with 17 bases in between. The CDR3 loop spans 15 amino acids.

J is TRBJ2-3 and V is TRBV5-6; a possible D gene is TRBD1 (5 bases). V shed 0 bases and J shed 4 bases, with 9 bases lying between them. This CDR3 is built from 14 residues. Germline V CDR1 and CDR2: SGHDT, YYEEEE. The CDR3 DNA follows: TGTGCCAGCAGCTTGGCAGGGCTGGCAGATACGCAGTATTTT. Translated: CASSLAGLADTQYF. Filled out from reference TRBV5-6 and TRBJ2-3, the complete variable domain reads DAGVTQSPTHLIKTRGQQVTLRCSPKSGHDTVSWYQQALGQGPQFIFQYYEEEERQRGNFPDRFSGHQFPNYSSELNVNALLLGDSALYLCASSLAGLADTQYFGPGTRLTVL.

V and J are TRBV9 and TRBJ2-1; 7 bases are a match to TRBD1. Losses at the gene ends were 0 bases for V and 3 bases for J; bases not matched to a gene: 9. Germline assignment: CDR1 SGDLS and CDR2 YYNGEE. The CDR3 is 17 residues long. CDR3 loop: CASSVGGDRVGYNEQFF. DNA of the CDR3: TGTGCCAGCAGCGTAGGAGGCGACAGGGTCGGCTACAATGAGCAGTTCTTC.

This sequence joins TRBV18 and TRBJ2-3, with 8 bases aligning to TRBD1. The V and J ends lost 2 bases and 6 bases, in that order; junction bases with no gene match: 10. The CDR3 length is 16 residues. Germline V gene data show CDR1 as KGHSH and CDR2 as LQKENI. CDR3 protein: CASSPFSTGGSDTQYF. CDR3 nucleotides: TGTGCCAGCTCACCATTTTCAACAGGGGGATCGGATACGCAGTATTTT.

The chain recombines TRBV25-1 with TRBJ1-4; 9 positions match TRBD1. After removal of 2 bases from V and 5 bases from J, the junction contained 6 bases not matched to a gene. Germline V CDR1 and CDR2: MGHDK, SYGVNS. The CDR3 runs to 16 residues. The CDR3 protein is CASSEGIGQGNEKLFF. DNA of the CDR3: TGTGCCAGCAGTGAAGGGATCGGACAGGGGAATGAAAAACTGTTTTTT.

This chain joins TRBV12-5 and TRBJ1-2, with TRBD1 matching over 9 bases. There are 14 residues in the CDR3. The germline V gene encodes CDR1 LGHNT and CDR2 FRNRAP. The V segment lost 8 bases and the J segment 3 bases; nucleotides outside the gene matches: 7. CDR3 sequence reads: CASKPGQGDYGYTF. The DNA for the CDR3 is TGTGCTAGTAAACCGGGACAGGGAGACTATGGCTACACCTTC.

The chain uses TRBV27 and TRBJ2-7; TRBD2 matches at 8 bases. The CDR3 length is 15 residues. Germline V gene data show CDR1 as MNHEY and CDR2 as SMNVEV (reference sequence). V lost 4 bases and J lost 6; bases outside the gene matches: 11. CDR3 protein: CASSSPGGAFSEQYF. For the CDR3, the DNA is TGTGCCAGCAGTTCCCCCGGGGGGGCCTTCAGCGAGCAGTACTTC.